The subject of this entry is one T cell receptor beta chain. The sample is drawn from a study of PD-1 blockade in classical Hodgkin lymphoma. Some clones are missing from TCRdb's copy, which holds only in-frame ones; the method was immunoSEQ multiplex PCR. The profile shows fewer than 30,000 clones, roughly nine tenths of them singletons. Time point defined: newly diagnosed, previously untreated cHL patient sample. Negative magnetic selection isolated CD4+ T cells from thawed PBMCs. Sequenced: CD4+ T cells from blood. The source is a human donor with classical Hodgkin lymphoma.

The CDR3 nucleotides read TGTGCCAGCAGCCCCCCGGTTCTCGAGCAGTTCTTC. It yields the protein CASSPPVLEQFF. This chain links TRBV7-2 with TRBJ2-1; no definite D call. V lost 5 bases and J lost 10, with 12 bases in between. Per germline, CDR1 SGHTA and CDR2 FQGNSA. The CDR3 totals 12 residues.